This T cell receptor (beta chain) was profiled in a study of post-analysis software for immune sequencing data. Background on the study: Recorded disease courses covered relapsing-remitting, secondary progressive and progressive-relapsing multiple sclerosis. Some patients had no subtype annotation.

This CDR3 spans 13 amino acids. Trimming took 5 bases from V and 1 from J, leaving 8 bases between them. The V gene's germline CDR1 is MNHNY and CDR2 SVGAGI (reference sequence). Sequencing libraries made from TCR beta cDNA carried unique molecular identifiers. cDNA molecules numbering roughly 0.5 million came from roughly 0.93 to 9.6 million T cells. TCRdb reanalysed the PCR reads using MiXCR and keeps one entry per CDR3 protein. The table has around 440,000 distinct CDR3 sequences, around 40% seen once. A note on this clonotype: The target antigen is unknown.

Study-level findings and limits: Patients used roughly five TRBV segments, including TRBV5-6, TRBV5-1 and TRBV20-1, more often than controls.

The sequenced material came from blood. This receptor was identified in a girl aged 5-17 years with multiple sclerosis. The chain uses TRBV6-6 and TRBJ2-5; D is undetermined. The CDR3 is CASSVQTQETQYF. The CDR3 DNA sequence: TGTGCCAGCAGTGTCCAGACCCAAGAGACCCAGTACTTC.